A single sample gave rise to the 19 T cell receptor beta chains below, sequenced in a study of beta chain features in type 1 diabetes. Expressed TCRB transcripts got sequenced, as all isolated RNA was reverse transcribed. Sequencing used immunoSEQ multiplex PCR; TCRdb keeps in-frame clones, though not all of them. The sample carries under 500,000 clones, 25% to 35% recorded once. The source material was naive CD4+ T cells from blood. These receptors were taken from a man between 18 and 29 years old in good health.

The chain carries TRBV5-1 and TRBJ2-1; 13 bases map to TRBD2. There are 15 residues in the CDR3. From germline, CDR1 is SGHRS and CDR2 YFSETQ. Trimming took 3 bases from V and 6 from J; bases not matched to a gene: 3. The chain's CDR3 is CASSSGLAGFNEQFF. The CDR3 region has the DNA TGCGCCAGCAGCTCGGGACTAGCGGGGTTCAATGAGCAGTTCTTC.

This clone was counted between two and nine times. This sequence joins TRBV5-6 and TRBJ2-7; D unclear. Between the trimmed V and J ends, which lost 3 bases and 13 bases, there was a span of 14 bases. Germline values: CDR1 SGHDT, CDR2 YYEEEE. This CDR3 is 11 amino acids long. This chain's CDR3 is CASSSATRRYF. The CDR3, as DNA: TGTGCCAGCAGCTCAGCTACCCGGAGATACTTC.

The chain joins TRBV29-1 to TRBJ2-1, with D possibly matching TRBD2 (6 bases). The CDR3 length is 12 residues. Trimming shortened V by 8 bases and J by 10 bases, and 18 bases separated the two germline ends. Germline V CDR1 and CDR2: SQVTM, ANQGSEA. The CDR3 DNA reads TGCAGCTTGGGACTCCAGCCTACCGAGCAGTTCTTC. Its translation: CSLGLQPTEQFF.

The genes are TRBV4-3 and TRBJ2-1; 11 bases line up with TRBD2. Trimming cost V 2 bases and J 4 bases; bases outside gene matches: 4. Germline V lookup: CDR1 LGHNA, CDR2 YSLEER. CDR3 length: 16 amino acids. In DNA form, the CDR3 reads TGCGCCAGCAGCCAATCGGGACTAGCGGTATACAATGAGCAGTTCTTC. The encoded protein is CASSQSGLAVYNEQFF.

This rearrangement joins TRBV11-2 to TRBJ2-7, with 10 bases aligning to TRBD2. CDR3 size: 14 residues. Germline CDR1 SGHAT, CDR2 FQNNGV. V gave up 5 bases and J gave up 3 bases; unmatched junction bases: 4. In nucleotides, the CDR3 is TGTGCCAGCAGCCCACTAGCGGGATACTACGAGCAGTACTTC. This encodes CASSPLAGYYEQYF.

This clone has just a few counts. CDR3 coding DNA: TGTGCCTGGAGCGCAGGGGTGTTAAGCAATCAGCCCCAGCATTTT. Translation gives CAWSAGVLSNQPQHF. The rearrangement links TRBV30 to TRBJ1-5, with a tentative D call TRBD1 (6 bases). This CDR3 is built from 15 residues. V was pared by 3 bases and J by 1 base, with 13 bases between. The V gene's germline CDR1 is GTSNPN and CDR2 SVGIG (reference sequence).

This clone was counted only a few times. V and J are TRBV29-1 and TRBJ2-1; D perhaps matches TRBD2 (5 bases). The CDR3 length is 12 residues. V lost 7 bases, J lost 7 bases, and 14 bases lay in between. The germline gives CDR1 SQVTM, CDR2 ANQGSEA. The CDR3 reads CSGRLGGNEQFF. The CDR3 DNA sequence: TGCAGCGGTCGGCTCGGAGGAAATGAGCAGTTCTTC.

CDR3 DNA: TGTGCCTGGAGGGGGACTAGCGGGAAGAATGAGCAGTTCTTC. Protein: CAWRGTSGKNEQFF. The rearrangement links TRBV30 to TRBJ2-1; 13 bases are a match to TRBD2. V was pared by 3 bases and J by 7 bases, with 3 bases of the junction left unmatched. Per the germline V gene, CDR1 is GTSNPN and CDR2 is SVGIG (reference sequence). This CDR3 spans 14 amino acids.

This clone was observed a handful of times. The chain carries TRBV30 and TRBJ1-2; D unclear. V was trimmed by 2 bases and J by 3 bases, leaving 10 bases between them. Germline assignment: CDR1 GTSNPN and CDR2 SVGIG (reference sequence). This CDR3 has 13 residues. CDR3 residues: CAWSIMDHYGYTF. CDR3 DNA sequence: TGTGCCTGGAGTATTATGGATCACTATGGCTACACCTTC.

This clone turned up a few times. The chain carries TRBV5-1 and TRBJ1-5; tentative D call: TRBD1 (6 bases). Trimming cost V 0 bases and J 7 bases, with 8 bases left between them. The CDR3 has 13 amino acids. Per the germline V gene, CDR1 is SGHRS and CDR2 is YFSETQ. The CDR3 spells CASSLEGGQPQHF. CDR3 coding DNA: TGCGCCAGCAGCTTGGAAGGGGGACAGCCCCAGCATTTT.

The CDR3: CASFSGHKLNQPQHF. The DNA of the CDR3 is TGCGCCAGCTTCTCGGGACACAAACTCAATCAGCCCCAGCATTTT. This chain connects TRBV23-1 to TRBJ1-5, with a weak D call TRBD1 (6 bases). TRBV23-1 belongs to the ORF category, with a function that is uncertain. The CDR3 is 15 residues long. Trimming pared 8 bases from V and 3 bases from J, leaving 17 bases between.

The J gene is TRBJ1-5, the V gene TRBV25-1; D not resolved. Germline values: CDR1 MGHDK, CDR2 SYGVNS. The CDR3 spans 11 residues. Trimming removed 9 bases at V and 12 bases at J, with 15 bases between. CDR3 residues: CARTDFPDQHF. The CDR3 bases are TGTGCCAGAACAGACTTCCCAGACCAGCATTTT.

This clone was recorded a few times. The chain combines TRBV30 with TRBJ1-1; D call uncertain. Trimming removed 0 bases at V and 1 base at J, with 12 bases between. The CDR3 has 15 amino acids. Germline V gives CDR1 GTSNPN, CDR2 SVGIG (reference sequence). In DNA, the CDR3 is TGTGCCTGGAGTGTAAGGCCCCTCCCGAACACTGAAGCTTTCTTT. Translation gives CAWSVRPLPNTEAFF.

The V and J genes are TRBV2 and TRBJ2-3, with D perhaps given as TRBD1 or TRBD2 (5 bases each). The germline V gene encodes CDR1 SNHLY and CDR2 FYNNEI. This CDR3 region has 14 residues. V was cut by 6 bases and J by 1 base, with 11 bases left in between. The CDR3: CASRRDRGTDTQYF. The CDR3, as DNA: TGTGCCAGCAGGAGGGACCGAGGCACAGATACGCAGTATTTT.

The CDR3: CASTLFSTDTQYF. For the CDR3, the DNA is TGTGCCAGCACCCTCTTTAGCACAGATACGCAGTATTTT. The gene calls are TRBV28 and TRBJ2-3; D unclear. Germline loops: CDR1 MDHEN, CDR2 SYDVKM. V lost 7 bases, J lost 0 bases, and 8 bases lay in between. The CDR3 loop spans 13 amino acids.

This clone was seen a few times. The genes are TRBV28 and TRBJ1-1; TRBD1 agrees at 7 bases. V shed 10 bases and J 3 bases; nucleotides not matched to a gene: 14. The CDR3 consists of 15 residues. Germline CDR1 is MDHEN and CDR2 is SYDVKM. CDR3 amino acids: CATLMGRGGYTEAFF. In DNA form, the CDR3 reads TGTGCCACCCTAATGGGCAGGGGGGGTTACACTGAAGCTTTCTTT.

The chain employs TRBV7-3 and TRBJ1-2; D unclear. Germline V gene data show CDR1 as SGHTA and CDR2 as FQGTGA. This CDR3 has 16 amino acids. The germline V and J ends were trimmed by 3 bases and 2 bases, with 16 bases remaining between them. Here the CDR3 reads CASSFTPGGENYGYTF. In DNA, the CDR3 is TGTGCCAGCAGCTTCACGCCGGGTGGGGAAAACTATGGCTACACCTTC.

This chain joins TRBV5-1 and TRBJ2-2; 10 bases fit TRBD2. This CDR3 region has 15 residues. Per germline, CDR1 SGHRS and CDR2 YFSETQ. The V and J ends lost 4 bases and 5 bases, in that order; junction bases with no gene match: 5. The CDR3 loop is CASSPLAGSTGELFF. CDR3 coding DNA: TGCGCCAGCAGCCCACTAGCGGGATCTACCGGGGAGCTGTTTTTT.

The rearrangement uses TRBV29-1 and TRBJ1-1; a weak D match, TRBD1 (6 bases). Germline V lookup: CDR1 SQVTM, CDR2 ANQGSEA. V was cut by 6 bases and J by 1 base, with 12 bases left in between. The CDR3 loop spans 13 amino acids. Here the CDR3 DNA reads TGCAGCGTGCCGGACAGTTGGAACACTGAAGCTTTCTTT. Its translation: CSVPDSWNTEAFF.